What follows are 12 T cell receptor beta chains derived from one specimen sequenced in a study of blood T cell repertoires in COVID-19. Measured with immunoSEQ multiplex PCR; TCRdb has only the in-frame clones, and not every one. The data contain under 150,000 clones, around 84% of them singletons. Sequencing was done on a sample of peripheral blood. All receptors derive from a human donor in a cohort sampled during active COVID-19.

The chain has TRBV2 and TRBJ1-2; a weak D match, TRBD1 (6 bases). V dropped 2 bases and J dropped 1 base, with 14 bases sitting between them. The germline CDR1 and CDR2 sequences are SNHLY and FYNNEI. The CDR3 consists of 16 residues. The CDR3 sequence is CASSEILGQSNYGYTF. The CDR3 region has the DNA TGTGCCAGCAGTGAAATTCTGGGACAAAGTAACTATGGCTACACCTTC.

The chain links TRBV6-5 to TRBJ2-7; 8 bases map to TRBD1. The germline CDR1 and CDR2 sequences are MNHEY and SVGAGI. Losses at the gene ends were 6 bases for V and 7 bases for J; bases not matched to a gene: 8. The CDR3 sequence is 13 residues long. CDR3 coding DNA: TGTGCCAGCAGGGCAGGGGGCCTGAATGAGCAGTACTTC. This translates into CASRAGGLNEQYF.

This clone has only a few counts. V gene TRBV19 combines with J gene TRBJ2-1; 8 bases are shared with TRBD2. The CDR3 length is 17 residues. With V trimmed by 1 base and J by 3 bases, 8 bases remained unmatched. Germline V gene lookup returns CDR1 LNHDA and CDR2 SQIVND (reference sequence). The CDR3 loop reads CASSIAHPGGSYNEQFF. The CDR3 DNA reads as TGTGCCAGTAGTATAGCTCACCCGGGGGGGAGCTACAATGAGCAGTTCTTC. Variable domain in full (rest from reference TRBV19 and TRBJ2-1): DGGITQSPKYLFRKEGQNVTLSCEQNLNHDAMYWYRQDPGQGLRLIYYSQIVNDFQKGDIAEGYSVSREKKESFPLTVTSAQKNPTAFYLCASSIAHPGGSYNEQFFGPGTRLTVL.

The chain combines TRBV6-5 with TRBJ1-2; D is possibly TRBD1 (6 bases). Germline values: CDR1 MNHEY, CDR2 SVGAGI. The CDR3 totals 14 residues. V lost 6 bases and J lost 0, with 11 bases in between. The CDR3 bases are TGTGCCAGCAGACGAGGGGGTACTAACTATGGCTACACCTTC. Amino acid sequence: CASRRGGTNYGYTF.

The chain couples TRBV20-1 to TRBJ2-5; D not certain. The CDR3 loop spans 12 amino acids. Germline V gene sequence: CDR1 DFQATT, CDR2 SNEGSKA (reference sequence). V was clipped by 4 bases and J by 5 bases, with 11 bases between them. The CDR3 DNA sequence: TGCAGTGCTATTGACAAGGAGGAGACCCAGTACTTC. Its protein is CSAIDKEETQYF.

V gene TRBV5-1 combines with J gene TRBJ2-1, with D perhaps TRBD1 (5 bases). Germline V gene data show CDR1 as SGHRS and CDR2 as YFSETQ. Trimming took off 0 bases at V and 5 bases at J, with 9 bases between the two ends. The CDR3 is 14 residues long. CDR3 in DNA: TGCGCCAGCAGCTTGGGACAGCGAAACAATGAGCAGTTCTTC. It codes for CASSLGQRNNEQFF.

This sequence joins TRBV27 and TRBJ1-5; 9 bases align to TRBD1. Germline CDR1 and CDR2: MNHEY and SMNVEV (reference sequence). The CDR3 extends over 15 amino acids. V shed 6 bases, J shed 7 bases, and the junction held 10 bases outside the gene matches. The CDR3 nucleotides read TGTGCCAGCAGGGGGGGGACAGGGTCTTTCCAGCCCCAGCATTTT. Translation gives CASRGGTGSFQPQHF.

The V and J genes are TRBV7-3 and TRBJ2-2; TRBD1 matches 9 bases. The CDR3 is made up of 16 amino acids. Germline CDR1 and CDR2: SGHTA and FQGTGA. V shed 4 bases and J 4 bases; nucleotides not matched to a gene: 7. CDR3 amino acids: CASSSGGQGTTGELFF. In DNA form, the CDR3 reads TGTGCCAGCAGCTCAGGAGGACAGGGGACCACCGGGGAGCTGTTTTTT.

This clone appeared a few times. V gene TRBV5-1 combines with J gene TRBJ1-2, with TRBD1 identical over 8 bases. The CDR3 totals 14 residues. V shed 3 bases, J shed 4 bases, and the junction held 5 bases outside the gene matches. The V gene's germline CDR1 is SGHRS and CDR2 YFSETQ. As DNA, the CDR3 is TGCGCCAGCAGCTGGGGGGACAGGAGCTATGGCTACACCTTC. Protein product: CASSWGDRSYGYTF.

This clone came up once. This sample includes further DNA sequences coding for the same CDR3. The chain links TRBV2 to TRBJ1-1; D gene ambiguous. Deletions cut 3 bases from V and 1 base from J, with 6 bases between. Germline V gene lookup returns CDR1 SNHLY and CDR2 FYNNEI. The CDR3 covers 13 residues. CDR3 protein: CASSEQANTEAFF. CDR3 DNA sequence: TGTGCCAGCAGTGAGCAGGCGAACACTGAAGCTTTCTTT.

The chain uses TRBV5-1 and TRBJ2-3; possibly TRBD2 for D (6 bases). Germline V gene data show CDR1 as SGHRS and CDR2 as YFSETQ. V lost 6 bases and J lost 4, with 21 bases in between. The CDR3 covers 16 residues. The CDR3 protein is CASNQWTGGVADTQYF. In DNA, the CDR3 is TGCGCCAGCAACCAATGGACTGGCGGGGTCGCAGATACGCAGTATTTT.

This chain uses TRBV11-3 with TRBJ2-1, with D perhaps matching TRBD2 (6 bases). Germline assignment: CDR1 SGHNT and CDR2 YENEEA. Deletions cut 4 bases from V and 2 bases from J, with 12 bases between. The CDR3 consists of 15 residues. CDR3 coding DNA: TGTGCCAGCAGCTGGATTGGAGGGACCTACAATGAGCAGTTCTTC. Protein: CASSWIGGTYNEQFF.